The entry below gives a single T cell receptor beta chain sequence along with its context. The antigen remains undetermined. The data were obtained in a study of a mutant IDH1 vaccine in newly diagnosed glioma. Study-wide background: Vaccines were begun 4-6 weeks after radiotherapy alone, or with temozolomide cycles. Findings of the study overall: Any relationship between pseudoprogression and changes in top peripheral T cell clonotypes seemed absent.

Specified time point: week 35, safety follow-up. The content of each vaccine dose was 300 ug of mutant IDH1 20-mer peptide, and topical imiquimod accompanied it. Using immunoSEQ multiplex PCR, the repertoire was profiled, and TCRdb retains in-frame clones only, with some absent. The sample includes under 40,000 clones, about four fifths of them seen just once. The CDR3 covers 13 residues. The germline V gene encodes CDR1 KGHSH and CDR2 LQKENI. Trimming cost V 5 bases and J 5 bases; bases outside gene matches: 3. This sequence was found in a woman between 18 and 29 years old with glioma. This sample comprised PBMCs, obtained from a glioma patient whose treatment included an IDH1 peptide vaccine. The chain couples TRBV18 to TRBJ2-7, with 10 bases aligning to TRBD1. In DNA, the CDR3 is TGTGCCAGCTCAGACAGGGGGCTGAACGAGCAGTACTTC. Amino acid sequence: CASSDRGLNEQYF.